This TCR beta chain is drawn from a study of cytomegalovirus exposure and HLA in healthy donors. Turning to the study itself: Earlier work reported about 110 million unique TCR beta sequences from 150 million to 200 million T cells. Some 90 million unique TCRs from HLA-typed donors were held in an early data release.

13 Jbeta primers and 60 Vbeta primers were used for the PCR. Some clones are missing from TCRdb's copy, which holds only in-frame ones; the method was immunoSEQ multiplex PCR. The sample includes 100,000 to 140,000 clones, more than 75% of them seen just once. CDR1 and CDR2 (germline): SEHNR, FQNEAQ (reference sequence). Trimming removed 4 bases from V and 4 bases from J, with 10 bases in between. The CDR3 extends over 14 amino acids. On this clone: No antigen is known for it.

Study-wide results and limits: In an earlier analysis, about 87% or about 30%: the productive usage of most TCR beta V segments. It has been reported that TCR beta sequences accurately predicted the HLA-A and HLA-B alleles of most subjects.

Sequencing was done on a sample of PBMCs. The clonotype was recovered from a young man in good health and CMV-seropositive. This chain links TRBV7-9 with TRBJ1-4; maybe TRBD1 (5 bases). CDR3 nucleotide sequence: TGTGCCAGCAGCTCCAGGGTGGGTAATGAAAAACTGTTTTTT. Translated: CASSSRVGNEKLFF.